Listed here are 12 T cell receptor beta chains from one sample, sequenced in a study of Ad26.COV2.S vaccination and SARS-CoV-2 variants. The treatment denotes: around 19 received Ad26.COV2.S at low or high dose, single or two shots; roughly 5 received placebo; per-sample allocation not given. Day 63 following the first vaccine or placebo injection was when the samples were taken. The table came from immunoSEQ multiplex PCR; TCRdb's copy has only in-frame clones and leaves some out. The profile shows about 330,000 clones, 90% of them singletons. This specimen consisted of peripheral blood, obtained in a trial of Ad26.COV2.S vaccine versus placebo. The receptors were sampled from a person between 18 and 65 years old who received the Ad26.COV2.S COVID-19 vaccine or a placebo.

In nucleotides, the CDR3 is TGCGCCAGCAGACCGCACGCTAACACCGGGGAGCTGTTTTTT. Translated: CASRPHANTGELFF. V usage is TRBV5-1 and J usage is TRBJ2-2, with D hard to call. Per germline, CDR1 SGHRS and CDR2 YFSETQ. Between the trimmed V and J ends, which lost 5 bases and 2 bases, there was a span of 10 bases. The CDR3 runs to 14 residues.

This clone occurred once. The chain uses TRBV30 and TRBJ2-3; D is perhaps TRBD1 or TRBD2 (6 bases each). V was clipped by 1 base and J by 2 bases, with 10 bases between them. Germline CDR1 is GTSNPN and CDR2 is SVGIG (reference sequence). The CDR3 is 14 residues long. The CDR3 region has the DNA TGTGCCTGGAGTGAGGGGGGTAACACAGATACGCAGTATTTT. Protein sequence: CAWSEGGNTDTQYF.

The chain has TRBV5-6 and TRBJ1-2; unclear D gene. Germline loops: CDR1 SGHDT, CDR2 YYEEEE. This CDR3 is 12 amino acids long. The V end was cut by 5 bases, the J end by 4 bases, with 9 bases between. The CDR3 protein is CASRAGSYGYTF. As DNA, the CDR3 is TGTGCCAGCAGAGCGGGGAGCTATGGCTACACCTTC.

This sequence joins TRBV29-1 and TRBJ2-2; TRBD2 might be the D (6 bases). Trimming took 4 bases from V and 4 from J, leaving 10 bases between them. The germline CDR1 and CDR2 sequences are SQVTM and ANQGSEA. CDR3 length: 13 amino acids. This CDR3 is CSVVAGSTGELFF. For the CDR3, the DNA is TGCAGCGTTGTGGCCGGGAGCACCGGGGAGCTGTTTTTT.

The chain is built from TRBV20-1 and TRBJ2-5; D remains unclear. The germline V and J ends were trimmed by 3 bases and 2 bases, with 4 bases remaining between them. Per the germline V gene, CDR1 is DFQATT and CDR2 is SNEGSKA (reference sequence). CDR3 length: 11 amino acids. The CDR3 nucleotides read TGCAGTGCTAGCGCACAAGAGACCCAGTACTTC. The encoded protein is CSASAQETQYF.

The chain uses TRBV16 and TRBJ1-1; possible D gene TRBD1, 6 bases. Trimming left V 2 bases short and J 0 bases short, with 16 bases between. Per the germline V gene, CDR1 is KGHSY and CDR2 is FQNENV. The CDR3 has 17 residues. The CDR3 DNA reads TGTGCCAGCAGCCAAGCGAGAGACAGGATAATGAACACTGAAGCTTTCTTT. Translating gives CASSQARDRIMNTEAFF.

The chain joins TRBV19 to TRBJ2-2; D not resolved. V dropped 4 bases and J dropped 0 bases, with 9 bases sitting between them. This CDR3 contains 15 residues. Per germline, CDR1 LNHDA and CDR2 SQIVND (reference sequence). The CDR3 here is CASSTGRTNTGELFF. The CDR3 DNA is TGTGCCAGTAGTACAGGTAGAACGAACACCGGGGAGCTGTTTTTT.

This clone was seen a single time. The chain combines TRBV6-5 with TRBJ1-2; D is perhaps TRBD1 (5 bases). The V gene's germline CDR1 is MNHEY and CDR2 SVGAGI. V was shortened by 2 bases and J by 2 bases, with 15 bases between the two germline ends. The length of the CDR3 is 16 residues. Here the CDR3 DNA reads TGTGCCAGCAGTTACATTCCGCAGGGTCCAAACTATGGCTACACCTTC. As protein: CASSYIPQGPNYGYTF.

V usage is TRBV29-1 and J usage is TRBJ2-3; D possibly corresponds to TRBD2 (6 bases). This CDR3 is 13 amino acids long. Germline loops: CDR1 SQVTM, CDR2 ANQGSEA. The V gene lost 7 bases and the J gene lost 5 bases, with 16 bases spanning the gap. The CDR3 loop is CSARGLAVDTQYF. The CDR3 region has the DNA TGCAGCGCCCGGGGGTTAGCGGTAGATACGCAGTATTTT.

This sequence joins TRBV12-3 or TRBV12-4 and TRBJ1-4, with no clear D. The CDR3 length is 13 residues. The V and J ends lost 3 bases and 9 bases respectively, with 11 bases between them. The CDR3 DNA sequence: TGTGCCAGCAGTTTTAGCGGAAATAAAAAACTGTTTTTT. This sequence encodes CASSFSGNKKLFF.

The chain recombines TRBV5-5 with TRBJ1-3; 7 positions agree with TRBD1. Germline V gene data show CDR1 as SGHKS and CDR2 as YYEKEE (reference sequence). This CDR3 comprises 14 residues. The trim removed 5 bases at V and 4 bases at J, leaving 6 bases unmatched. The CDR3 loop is CASSRQGPGNTIYF. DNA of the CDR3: TGTGCCAGCAGTCGACAGGGCCCCGGAAACACCATATATTTT.

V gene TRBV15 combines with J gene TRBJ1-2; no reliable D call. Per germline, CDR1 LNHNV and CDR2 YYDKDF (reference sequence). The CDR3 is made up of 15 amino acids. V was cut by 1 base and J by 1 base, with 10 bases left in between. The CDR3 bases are TGTGCCACCAGCAGAGGCAACAACCGTAACTATGGCTACACCTTC. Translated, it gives CATSRGNNRNYGYTF.